One and the same sample provided the 7 T cell receptor beta chains below, sequenced in a study of T cell repertoires in cytomegalovirus infection. A single record per CDR3 protein comes from TCRdb applying MiXCR to the reads. The sample has about 310,000 distinct CDR3 sequences, roughly 25% seen once. For these TCRs, the target antigens are not known. Sequencing used cultured PBMCs, obtained from culture after CMV antigen stimulation. The receptors here all came from a human donor in good health (CMV status not recorded). Some clones in this sample may be carry-over from other donors' samples.

In its sample, this clonotype was seen a few times. The rearrangement uses TRBV7-2 and TRBJ2-7; D is possibly TRBD1 (5 bases). CDR1 SGHTA and CDR2 FQGNSA come from the germline V gene. Trimming shortened V by 8 bases and J by 2 bases, and 16 bases separated the two germline ends. The CDR3 spans 14 residues. DNA for the CDR3: TGTGCCAGCGGGCTCGACAGTGGAACCTACGAGCAGTACTTC. Protein sequence: CASGLDSGTYEQYF.

This clonotype occurred a few times. DNA for the CDR3: TGCGCCAGCAGTATCGGACAGGCCACAGATACGCAGTATTTT. Residues: CASSIGQATDTQYF. The V gene is TRBV10-1, the J gene TRBJ2-3; 7 bases map to TRBD1. The germline CDR1 and CDR2 sequences are WNHNN and SYGVQD (reference sequence). The CDR3 is 14 amino acids. Trimming took 5 bases from V and 2 from J; bases not matched to a gene: 4.

The chain joins TRBV7-2 to TRBJ2-5; maybe TRBD2 (6 bases). Germline V gene data show CDR1 as SGHTA and CDR2 as FQGNSA. The V and J ends lost 4 bases and 1 base respectively, with 16 bases between them. This CDR3 has 16 residues. CDR3 sequence: CASSSAGGVTQETQYF. The CDR3 DNA is TGTGCCAGCAGCTCGGCAGGCGGGGTGACCCAAGAGACCCAGTACTTC.

The gene calls are TRBV7-8 and TRBJ2-3; D is possibly TRBD2 (5 bases). The V end was cut by 1 base, the J end by 2 bases, with 22 bases between. Germline V CDR1 and CDR2: SGHVS, FQNEAQ. The length of the CDR3 is 19 residues. The CDR3 DNA is TGTGCCAGCAGCTTAGGCCCCCCGAGCGGCCCCCGTTCCACAGATACGCAGTATTTT. The encoded protein is CASSLGPPSGPRSTDTQYF. Drawing the rest from reference TRBV7-8 and TRBJ2-3, the complete variable domain is GAGVSQSPRYKVAKRGQDVALRCDPISGHVSLFWYQQALGQGPEFLTYFQNEAQLDKSGLPSDRFFAERPEGSVSTLKIQRTQQEDSAVYLCASSLGPPSGPRSTDTQYFGPGTRLTVL.

Only a few counts were recorded for this clonotype. V is TRBV11-2 and J is TRBJ2-1; D call uncertain. The CDR3 runs to 13 residues. Germline-derived CDR1 and CDR2 are SGHAT and FQNNGV. Trimming cost V 1 base and J 8 bases, with 9 bases left between them. CDR3 sequence reads: CASSLGLFDEQFF. CDR3 DNA sequence: TGTGCCAGCAGCTTAGGCTTGTTCGATGAGCAGTTCTTC.

This clonotype was observed a handful of times. This rearrangement joins TRBV12-3 or TRBV12-4 to TRBJ2-2; tentatively, D is TRBD2 (7 bases). Trimming pared 3 bases from V and 6 bases from J, leaving 20 bases between. The CDR3 loop spans 17 amino acids. The CDR3 nucleotides read TGTGCCAGCAGTTTTCGGAGCGGACTAGGGGGTTCCGGGGAGCTGTTTTTT. The encoded protein is CASSFRSGLGGSGELFF.

This clonotype was found a few times. The chain is built from TRBV4-2 and TRBJ2-3; D is unresolved. The CDR3 runs to 14 residues. Germline V lookup: CDR1 LGHNA, CDR2 YNFKEQ. V was pared by 0 bases and J by 3 bases, with 7 bases between. CDR3: CASSQDQQTDTQYF. The CDR3 nucleotides read TGTGCCAGCAGCCAAGATCAGCAGACAGATACGCAGTATTTT.